This TCR beta chain was profiled in a study of control samples from healthy donors and cancer patients. Germline-derived CDR1 and CDR2 are WNHNN and SYGVQD (reference sequence). Trimming took off 0 bases at V and 0 bases at J, with 10 bases between the two ends. This CDR3 is 16 amino acids long. This clone was counted between two and nine times. Libraries were prepared by immunoSEQ multiplex PCR; TCRdb keeps only in-frame clonotypes and omits some of them. There are around 150,000 clones in the sample; over 85% occur only once, and about 12% lies in the top ten. The TCR originated in a man aged 25-45 years in good health. The sequencing input was blood. The gene calls are TRBV10-1 and TRBJ2-3; D might be TRBD2 (6 bases). CDR3 nucleotides: TGCGCCAGCAGTGAGTCGGAGCGGGCTAGCACAGATACGCAGTATTTT. This translates into CASSESERASTDTQYF.